This T cell receptor beta chain came from a study of blood T cell repertoires in COVID-19. V lost 3 bases to trimming and J lost 8 bases; unmatched junction nucleotides: 7. This CDR3 is built from 15 residues. Germline lookup yields CDR1 LGHNA and CDR2 YSLEER. Assay used: immunoSEQ multiplex PCR; TCRdb lists only in-frame clones, some missing. The sample consists of about 190,000 clones, 80% to 85% of them appearing once. The receptor was derived from a woman aged 25 to 45 with acute or convalescent COVID-19. The J gene is TRBJ1-4, the V gene TRBV4-3, with 9 bases lining up with TRBD1. Sequences were obtained from peripheral blood. The CDR3 DNA reads as TGCGCCAGCAGCCACGGGACAGGGCCGGGGGAAAAACTGTTTTTT. Amino acid sequence: CASSHGTGPGEKLFF.